These T cell receptor beta chains were read from a single sample in a study of control samples from healthy donors and cancer patients. Produced via immunoSEQ multiplex PCR; TCRdb's table is partial and in-frame only. Here the sample spans roughly 150,000 clones, around nine tenths being singletons. Material for sequencing was blood. The receptors were gathered from a man aged 25-45 years in good health. Both conserved end residues are part of each CDR3. The D gene is left open where the match is weak. Clone size appears in some rows only: once, few, many, or a class for an expanded clone.

abundance	v_gene	j_gene	d_gene	CDR3nt	CDR3aa
.	TRBV7-9	TRBJ1-1	TRBD1	TGTGCCAGCAGCTTCGAGACAGGGGGCTCTGAAGCTTTCTTT	CASSFETGGSEAFF
.	TRBV5-1	TRBJ2-1	TRBD1	TGCGCCAGCAGCAAGGGACAGGGTATCGATGAGCAGTTCTTC	CASSKGQGIDEQFF
once	TRBV24-1	TRBJ2-3	.	TGTGCCACCAGTGATCGAACGGGGGCAGATACGCAGTATTTT	CATSDRTGADTQYF
.	TRBV5-4	TRBJ1-2	.	TGTGCCAGCAGCTTGTCACTGGGAACCGACTATGGCTACACCTTC	CASSLSLGTDYGYTF
once	TRBV5-1	TRBJ1-2	.	TGCGCCAGCAGCCTGGACGGAGATTATGGCTACACCTTC	CASSLDGDYGYTF
.	TRBV6-5	TRBJ2-7	.	TGTGCCAGCAGAGATACAGGGTTAAGCTACGAGCAGTACTTC	CASRDTGLSYEQYF
.	TRBV4-2	TRBJ1-2	TRBD1	TGTGCCAGCAGCCAAGAGGGACAGGATAACTATGGCTACACCTTC	CASSQEGQDNYGYTF
once	TRBV5-1	TRBJ2-7	.	TGCGCCAGCAGCTTGGGACAGGCACCGACCTCCTACGAGCAGTACTTC	CASSLGQAPTSYEQYF
.	TRBV29-1	TRBJ2-1	.	TGCAGCGTTGAAGTATACGACAGGCCTAACAATGAGCAGTTCTTC	CSVEVYDRPNNEQFF
few	TRBV2	TRBJ2-7	TRBD1	TGTGCCAGCAGTCTACCGGGACAGGGGGGATACGAGCAGTACTTC	CASSLPGQGGYEQYF
.	TRBV12-3/TRBV12-4	TRBJ1-1	.	TGTGCCAGCAGTTGGGGGACGTGGTCGGCTTTCTTT	CASSWGTWSAFF
.	TRBV2	TRBJ1-6	TRBD1	TGTGCCAGCAGTTTACAGGGGGCGAGTGTTTCTTCACCCCTCCACTTT	CASSLQGASVSSPLHF
once	TRBV6-1	TRBJ2-7	.	TGTGCCAGCAGTGAGTGGCACGGCTCCTACGAGCAGTACTTC	CASSEWHGSYEQYF
.	TRBV29-1	TRBJ2-1	.	TGCAGCGTTGATGTTATGAATGAGCAGTTCTTC	CSVDVMNEQFF
.	TRBV3-1/TRBV3-2	TRBJ2-7	.	TGTGCCAGCAGCCGAGGTTGGGGGGTCACCGAGCAGTACTTC	CASSRGWGVTEQYF
.	TRBV30	TRBJ1-3	.	TGTGCCTGGACCTCTGGAAACACCATATATTTT	CAWTSGNTIYF
.	TRBV4-3	TRBJ2-6	.	TGCGCCAGCAGCCACTCTGGGGCCAACGTCCTGACTTTC	CASSHSGANVLTF
once	TRBV5-4	TRBJ2-1	.	TGTGCCAGCAGGGACGTTGGGGGTCGAGGGCAGTTCTTC	CASRDVGGRGQFF
.	TRBV5-6	TRBJ2-1	.	TGTGCCAGCAGCTGGGGGGTGATGGACAAGGCCAATGAGCAGTTCTTC	CASSWGVMDKANEQFF
.	TRBV3-1/TRBV3-2	TRBJ2-7	.	TGTGCCAGCAGCCAAGGGCGGAGGGGGACTCCCTACGAGCAGTACTTC	CASSQGRRGTPYEQYF
.	TRBV29-1	TRBJ2-1	TRBD2	TGCACCCCCGCCGTGATCAGCGGGAGCTCCTACAATGAGCAGTTCTTC	CTPAVISGSSYNEQFF
.	TRBV6-5	TRBJ2-5	.	TGTGCCAGCAGATCAGGGGTTCTGGAGACCCAGTACTTC	CASRSGVLETQYF
once	TRBV11-3	TRBJ2-7	.	TGTGCCAGCAGCGGGCTGGTGGAGCCTAGGGACGAGCAGTACTTC	CASSGLVEPRDEQYF
.	TRBV29-1	TRBJ2-3	TRBD2	TGCAGCGTCCCCAGCGGGGGAGCAGATACGCAGTATTTT	CSVPSGGADTQYF
once	TRBV5-1	TRBJ2-7	TRBD1	TGCGCCAGCAGCCCGGGACAGGGGCTCTACGAGCAGTACTTC	CASSPGQGLYEQYF
once	TRBV5-4	TRBJ1-1	.	TGTGCCAGCAGCCCCTCCTCTGACACTGAAGCTTTCTTT	CASSPSSDTEAFF
.	TRBV3-1/TRBV3-2	TRBJ2-7	TRBD1	TGTGCCAGCAGCCAAGTGGCTTTATCGGACAGGGGGGACTACGAGCAGTACTTC	CASSQVALSDRGDYEQYF
.	TRBV6-5	TRBJ1-6	.	TGTGCCAGCAGTTACGAGGGCACCAATTCACCCCTCCACTTT	CASSYEGTNSPLHF
.	TRBV27	TRBJ2-1	TRBD2	TGTGCCAGCAGCCAGGGACTAGCGGGACACAATGAGCAGTTCTTC	CASSQGLAGHNEQFF
.	TRBV6-5	TRBJ2-1	.	TGTGCCAGCAGTATCCAAAAAGGAGCCTACAATGAGCAGTTCTTC	CASSIQKGAYNEQFF
.	TRBV24-1	TRBJ2-7	.	TGTGCCACCAGTGATCCGACGAATGGACTTTCCGAGCAGTACTTC	CATSDPTNGLSEQYF
.	TRBV19	TRBJ2-1	.	TGTGCCAGTAGGTTAGTCGGTCACAATGAGCAGTTCTTC	CASRLVGHNEQFF
.	TRBV9	TRBJ2-7	.	TGTGCCAGCAGCTCCCGACTGAGGGCCTACGAGCAGTACTTC	CASSSRLRAYEQYF
once	TRBV6-5	TRBJ2-1	TRBD1	TGTGCCAGCAGCCGAACAGGGGGACCCTACAATGAGCAGTTCTTC	CASSRTGGPYNEQFF
.	TRBV18	TRBJ2-7	.	TGTGCCAGCTCACAATCCGCCGGACAGACCTCCTACGAGCAGTACTTC	CASSQSAGQTSYEQYF
once	TRBV3-1/TRBV3-2	TRBJ2-7	.	TGTGCCAGCAGCCAAGATGGGGGCATACGGGGCGGGCAGTACTTC	CASSQDGGIRGGQYF
.	TRBV19	TRBJ1-6	TRBD1	TGTGCCAGTACCGGACAGGGTTTCTCCTATAATTCACCCCTCCACTTT	CASTGQGFSYNSPLHF
.	TRBV18	TRBJ2-7	TRBD2	TGTGCCAGCTCCCCCACTAGCGGGAGTTTCTTGGTGCAGTACTTC	CASSPTSGSFLVQYF
once	TRBV12-5	TRBJ2-1	TRBD2	TGTGCTAGTGGTTTGGTAATGGCTAGCGGGGGGGGTTACAATGAGCAGTTCTTC	CASGLVMASGGGYNEQFF
.	TRBV3-1/TRBV3-2	TRBJ2-7	TRBD1	TGTGCCAGCAGTTCCCGACAGGGGGCCGACGAGCAGTACTTC	CASSSRQGADEQYF